This is a list of T cell receptor beta chains from one sample in a study of vaccination and CD4 T cells after COVID-19. TCRdb independently ran MiXCR on the PCR reads; one entry per CDR3 protein. Among about 14,000 distinct CDR3 sequences, around 20% were seen once, and the ten largest hold roughly 15%. Antigens for these TCRs are unknown. The specimen was cultured CD4+ T cells from blood. The receptors were sampled from a human donor with COVID-19. Both conserved end residues are part of each CDR3. The D gene is left open where the match is weak. Clone size is given for some rows only: seen once, a few or many times, or a class if the clone is expanded.

TRBV6-1	TRBJ2-7	.	TRBD2	TGTGCCAGCAGTGAAAAGAGACTGGGGGGGTACGAGCAGTACTTC	CASSEKRLGGYEQYF
TRBV11-3	TRBJ2-5	few	.	TGTGCCAGCAGCACCCCTAGAGAAGAGACCCAGTACTTC	CASSTPREETQYF
TRBV5-1	TRBJ2-1	.	TRBD2	TGCGCCAGCAGCTTAGGAGGCGGGGGGGCCGATGAGCAGTTCTTC	CASSLGGGGADEQFF
TRBV5-4	TRBJ2-5	.	.	TGTGCCAGCAGCTTCTTCGACATCGGGGCCCAAGAGACCCAGTACTTC	CASSFFDIGAQETQYF
TRBV7-9	TRBJ2-5	few	.	TGTGCCAGCAGCTTATATCCCCAAGAGACCCAGTACTTC	CASSLYPQETQYF
TRBV20-1	TRBJ1-1	medium-sized	TRBD1	TGCAGTGCTAAGGCAGGGGGCTTCACTGAAGCTTTCTTT	CSAKAGGFTEAFF
TRBV7-2	TRBJ1-2	medium-sized	.	TGTGCCAGCAGCACTGGGACCCTTGGCTACACCTTC	CASSTGTLGYTF
TRBV6-2/TRBV6-3	TRBJ2-5	.	.	TGTGCCAGCAGTTACCGGCAGGGGCGAACCCAAGAGACCCAGTACTTC	CASSYRQGRTQETQYF
TRBV20-1	TRBJ1-3	medium-sized	.	TGCAGTGCTAGAGTAGGCCAGGCTGGAAACACCATATATTTT	CSARVGQAGNTIYF
TRBV7-3	TRBJ2-7	.	TRBD2	TGTGCCAGCAGCTTAACCCCCGGGACTAACTCCTACGAGCAGTACTTC	CASSLTPGTNSYEQYF
TRBV2	TRBJ2-6	few	.	TGTGCCAGCAGTGTGGAGGGGGCCGGGGCCAACGTCCTGACTTTC	CASSVEGAGANVLTF
TRBV7-2	TRBJ2-2	.	.	TGTGCCAGCAGCTTCGCCAGGGGTGCCGGGGAGCTGTTTTTT	CASSFARGAGELFF
TRBV11-3	TRBJ2-5	.	TRBD1	TGTGCCAGCAGCTCCCGACAGGGGGGAAAGAAAGAGACCCAGTACTTC	CASSSRQGGKKETQYF
TRBV7-7	TRBJ2-1	few	.	TGTGCTAGCAGCCCCTCTCGGATTCACAATGAGCAGTTCTTC	CASSPSRIHNEQFF
TRBV2	TRBJ2-2	.	TRBD2	TGTGCCAGCAGTGGACTCCTAGCGGGGGTTAGCACCGGGGAGCTGTTTTTT	CASSGLLAGVSTGELFF
TRBV12-3/TRBV12-4	TRBJ1-1	few	.	TGTGCCAGCAGGATACAGGCTGGGGTTAATGCTGAAGCTTTCTTT	CASRIQAGVNAEAFF
TRBV2	TRBJ2-7	few	.	TGTGCCAGCAGGATGTTAACAGGATTAGGGGGAGAGCAGTACTTC	CASRMLTGLGGEQYF
TRBV19	TRBJ1-6	.	.	TGTGCCAGTAGTATAGCCGGCGACTCAGAGAGTTCACCCCTCCACTTT	CASSIAGDSESSPLHF
TRBV27	TRBJ1-4	medium-sized	TRBD1	TGTGCCAGCAGTAGCTCCGGGACAGGGGGCGAAAAACTGTTTTTT	CASSSSGTGGEKLFF
TRBV9	TRBJ1-1	.	.	TGTGCCAGCAGCCACCTTACAGGGCTGGGCGGCACTGAAGCTTTCTTT	CASSHLTGLGGTEAFF
TRBV20-1	TRBJ1-1	.	TRBD1	TGCAGTGCTAGAGGGACAGGGGTAAACACTGAAGCTTTCTTT	CSARGTGVNTEAFF
TRBV5-5	TRBJ1-2	.	.	TGTGCCAGCAGCTTTGATTCGGGTATAGACTATGGCTACACCTTC	CASSFDSGIDYGYTF
TRBV7-2	TRBJ2-7	.	TRBD2	TGTGCCAGCAGCTTAGTTTTAGCGGGGGGCGACGAGCAGTACTTC	CASSLVLAGGDEQYF
TRBV29-1	TRBJ2-5	few	TRBD2	TGCAGCGTTGTCGAGCGGGGGGTCGTAGAGACCCAGTACTTC	CSVVERGVVETQYF